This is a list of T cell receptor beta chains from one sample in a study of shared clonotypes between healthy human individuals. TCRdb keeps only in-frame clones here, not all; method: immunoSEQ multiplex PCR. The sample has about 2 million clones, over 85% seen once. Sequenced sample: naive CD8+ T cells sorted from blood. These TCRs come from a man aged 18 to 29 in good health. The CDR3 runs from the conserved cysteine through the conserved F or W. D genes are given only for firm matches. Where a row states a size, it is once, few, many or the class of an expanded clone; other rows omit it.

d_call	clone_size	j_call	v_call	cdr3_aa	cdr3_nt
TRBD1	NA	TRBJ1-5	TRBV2	CASSETGTSNQPQHF	TGTGCCAGCAGTGAGACAGGGACTAGCAATCAGCCCCAGCATTTT
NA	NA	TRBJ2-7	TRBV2	CASSGGPYEQYF	TGTGCCAGCAGTGGTGGTCCCTACGAGCAGTACTTC
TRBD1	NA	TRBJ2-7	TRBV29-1	CSVCPAGTAQEQYF	TGCAGCGTTTGCCCCGCCGGGACAGCTCAGGAGCAGTACTTC
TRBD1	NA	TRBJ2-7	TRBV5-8	CASSWGPETGYYEQYF	TGTGCCAGCAGCTGGGGACCTGAGACAGGGTACTACGAGCAGTACTTC
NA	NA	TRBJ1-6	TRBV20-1	CSAPGGSPLHF	TGCAGTGCCCCAGGAGGTTCACCCCTCCACTTT
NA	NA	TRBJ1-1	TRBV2	CASSGGLRTEAFF	TGTGCCAGCAGTGGAGGGCTGCGCACTGAAGCTTTCTTT
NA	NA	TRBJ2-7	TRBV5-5	CASSLVPESSYEQYF	TGTGCCAGCAGCTTGGTTCCGGAGAGCTCCTACGAGCAGTACTTC
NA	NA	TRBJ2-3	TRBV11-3	CASSEGDWVDTQYF	TGTGCCAGCAGCGAGGGGGACTGGGTGGATACGCAGTATTTT
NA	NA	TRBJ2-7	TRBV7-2	CASSLGGTASYEQYF	TGTGCCAGCAGCTTAGGTGGGACGGCATCCTACGAGCAGTACTTC
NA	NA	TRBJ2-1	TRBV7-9	CASRSSDPNEQFF	TGTGCCAGCAGGTCCTCGGATCCGAATGAGCAGTTCTTC
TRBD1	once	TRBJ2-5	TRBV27	CASSWGQQETQYF	TGTGCCAGCAGTTGGGGACAGCAAGAGACCCAGTACTTC
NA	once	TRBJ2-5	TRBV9	CASSVEGRSPETQYF	TGTGCCAGCAGCGTAGAAGGCCGTTCCCCAGAGACCCAGTACTTC
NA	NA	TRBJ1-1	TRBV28	CASSPGTSEAFF	TGTGCCAGCAGTCCCGGGACATCAGAAGCTTTCTTT